Each of the 19 T cell receptor beta chains below was sequenced from the same sample in a study of cytomegalovirus exposure and HLA in healthy donors. Assay: immunoSEQ multiplex PCR; the TCRdb copy retains only in-frame clones and omits some. This sample has under 100,000 clones; 95% to 97% occur once, and the top ten carry approximately 1.2%. Source material: PBMCs. These receptor sequences come from a woman under 30 in good health and CMV-seronegative.

The J gene is TRBJ1-5, the V gene TRBV2; D ambiguous. The V end was cut by 3 bases, the J end by 9 bases, with 15 bases between. Germline V CDR1 and CDR2: SNHLY, FYNNEI. This CDR3 has 14 residues. The CDR3 is CASSEEAGGMPQHF. CDR3 nucleotide sequence: TGTGCCAGCAGTGAGGAAGCCGGCGGAATGCCCCAGCATTTT.

The chain couples TRBV10-1 to TRBJ2-1, with 9 bases matching TRBD2. The CDR3 is made up of 17 amino acids. The V gene end was trimmed by 3 bases and the J gene end by 7 bases; junction bases not matched to a gene: 13. CDR1 is WNHNN and CDR2 is SYGVQD in the germline V gene (reference sequence). CDR3 amino acids: CASSESRWTSDSNEQFF. The CDR3 nucleotides are TGCGCCAGCAGTGAATCCCGATGGACTAGCGATTCTAATGAGCAGTTCTTC.

The chain employs TRBV20-1 and TRBJ2-3; perhaps TRBD2 as D (6 bases). Germline assignment: CDR1 DFQATT and CDR2 SNEGSKA (reference sequence). The length of the CDR3 is 11 residues. The ends were cut back, 7 bases at V and 4 bases at J, with 9 bases in the middle. The CDR3 DNA reads TGCAGTGTGGAGGGATCAGATACGCAGTATTTT. Protein product: CSVEGSDTQYF.

The chain couples TRBV7-6 to TRBJ2-1, with TRBD2 matching 11 bases. The CDR3 length is 17 residues. CDR1 SGHVS and CDR2 FNYEAQ come from the germline V gene. J gave up 2 bases and V 7 bases, and 10 bases lay outside the gene matches. The chain's CDR3 is CASTVLLAGGPYNEQFF. The CDR3 bases are TGTGCCAGCACCGTTCTGCTAGCGGGAGGCCCCTACAATGAGCAGTTCTTC.

The J gene is TRBJ1-4, the V gene TRBV9, with D tentatively TRBD1 (5 bases). CDR1 SGDLS and CDR2 YYNGEE come from the germline V gene. Trimming took 1 base from V and 8 from J, leaving 15 bases between them. The CDR3 runs to 15 residues. The CDR3 is CASSVMGGVREKLFF. Here the CDR3 DNA reads TGTGCCAGCAGCGTAATGGGGGGTGTCCGGGAAAAACTGTTTTTT. The full variable domain, in which reference TRBV9 and TRBJ1-4 provide the parts outside the CDR3, is DSGVTQTPKHLITATGQRVTLRCSPRSGDLSVYWYQQSLDQGLQFLIQYYNGEERAKGNILERFSAQQFPDLHSELNLSSLELGDSALYFCASSVMGGVREKLFFGSGTQLSVL.

The chain links TRBV28 to TRBJ1-1; unclear D gene. V gave up 4 bases and J gave up 1 base, with 13 bases separating them. Germline V lookup: CDR1 MDHEN, CDR2 SYDVKM. The CDR3 contains 15 residues. CDR3 in amino acids: CASSSGSSGNTEAFF. The CDR3, as DNA: TGTGCCAGCAGTTCCGGGAGTAGTGGGAACACTGAAGCTTTCTTT.

In this sample, this clone turned up once. The rearrangement joins TRBV28 to TRBJ2-5, with D unclear. The CDR3 covers 11 residues. From germline, CDR1 is MDHEN and CDR2 SYDVKM. Trimming took 8 bases from V and 3 from J, leaving 7 bases between them. The CDR3 here is CASAVKETQYF. For the CDR3, the DNA is TGTGCCAGCGCGGTGAAAGAGACCCAGTACTTC.

The chain recombines TRBV28 with TRBJ1-1, with 8 bases lining up with TRBD1. The length of the CDR3 is 14 residues. Germline V gives CDR1 MDHEN, CDR2 SYDVKM. With V trimmed by 5 bases and J by 2 bases, 4 bases remained unmatched. As DNA, the CDR3 is TGTGCCAGCAGTACAGGGGGTACTAACACTGAAGCTTTCTTT. It translates to CASSTGGTNTEAFF.

This clone was seen only once. The V gene is TRBV13, the J gene TRBJ2-3; TRBD1 matches 7 bases. CDR1 PRHDT and CDR2 FYEKMQ come from the germline V gene (reference sequence). V trimming: 5 bases; J trimming: 1 base; junction bases outside the gene matches: 3. The CDR3 has 14 residues. In DNA form, the CDR3 reads TGTGCCAGCAGCGGGACAGAGGGCACAGATACGCAGTATTTT. Translated, it gives CASSGTEGTDTQYF. Based on the CDR3 plus reference TRBV13 and TRBJ2-3, the full variable domain is AAGVIQSPRHLIKEKRETATLKCYPIPRHDTVYWYQQGPGQDPQFLISFYEKMQSDKGSIPDRFSAQQFSDYHSELNMSSLELGDSALYFCASSGTEGTDTQYFGPGTRLTVL.

A remark on this clone: A read error may produce the germline difference seen at one junction end. The chain couples TRBV7-2 to TRBJ2-7, with D tentatively TRBD1 (6 bases). CDR3 length equals 12 residues. In germline, CDR1 is SGHTA, CDR2 FQGNSA. CDR3 DNA sequence: TGTGCCAGCAGCTTAGATAGGGACAACCTCCACTTC. This gives the protein CASSLDRDNLHF.

The rearrangement joins TRBV18 to TRBJ2-3, with D maybe TRBD2 (5 bases). CDR1 and CDR2 from the germline V gene are KGHSH and LQKENI. The CDR3 length is 15 residues. Between the trimmed V and J ends, which lost 3 bases and 0 bases, there was a span of 10 bases. Written as DNA, the CDR3 is TGTGCCAGCTCACCCCGTACGGGAAGCACAGATACGCAGTATTTT. It is translated as CASSPRTGSTDTQYF.

The V and J genes are TRBV10-3 and TRBJ1-1; D ambiguous. V was clipped by 0 bases and J by 0 bases, with 8 bases between them. This CDR3 spans 15 amino acids. In germline, CDR1 is ENHRY, CDR2 SYGVKD. As DNA, the CDR3 is TGTGCCATCAGTGAGTCGAGTCTTATGAACACTGAAGCTTTCTTT. Its protein product is CAISESSLMNTEAFF.

This chain connects TRBV30 to TRBJ2-1; the match to TRBD2 covers 10 bases. Germline V gene lookup returns CDR1 GTSNPN and CDR2 SVGIG (reference sequence). The CDR3 totals 15 residues. Germline trimming cut 1 base from V and 9 bases from J; bases unmatched to any gene: 9. CDR3 nucleotides: TGTGCCTGGAGTGGATTTCTAGCGGGAGATGGTGAGCAGTTCTTC. As protein: CAWSGFLAGDGEQFF.

The CDR3 DNA reads TGTGCCAGCAGTTCCGCGGGGCCTCCGGGCGGCTACGAGCAGTACTTC. Amino acid sequence: CASSSAGPPGGYEQYF. The chain has TRBV6-6 and TRBJ2-7, with D perhaps matching TRBD2 (6 bases). This CDR3 spans 16 amino acids. Germline V gives CDR1 MNHNY, CDR2 SVGAGI (reference sequence). Trimming took off 4 bases at V and 3 bases at J, with 19 bases between the two ends.

The V call is TRBV2, the J call TRBJ2-3, with TRBD2 identical over 11 bases. Germline values: CDR1 SNHLY, CDR2 FYNNEI. V was pared by 1 base and J by 6 bases, with 9 bases of the junction left unmatched. CDR3 length equals 17 residues. CDR3 nucleotides: TGTGCCAGCAGTGAAGTGTCTAGCGGGAGGATAGCGGATACGCAGTATTTT. Residues: CASSEVSSGRIADTQYF.

The chain links TRBV14 to TRBJ1-3; 7 bases agree with TRBD1. CDR3 length equals 18 residues. Germline V gives CDR1 SGHDN, CDR2 FVKESK. Unmatched junction bases numbered 12, after V lost 4 bases and J lost 0 bases. The CDR3 DNA reads as TGTGCCAGCAGCCCAAGCCGACAGGGCCCTTTCTCTGGAAACACCATATATTTT. Translated: CASSPSRQGPFSGNTIYF.

This chain joins TRBV10-3 and TRBJ1-1, with a tentative D call TRBD1 (6 bases). This CDR3 is built from 14 residues. Germline CDR1 reads ENHRY; CDR2 reads SYGVKD. The ends were cut back, 11 bases at V and 1 base at J, with 17 bases in the middle. CDR3 sequence (DNA): TGTGCCTCCCGACAGGCGGGGGGGAACACTGAAGCTTTCTTT. Its protein is CASRQAGGNTEAFF.

This clone was observed a single time. Additional DNA sequences in this sample encode the identical CDR3. The chain couples TRBV18 to TRBJ2-7, with 11 bases that match TRBD1. Germline-derived CDR1 and CDR2 are KGHSH and LQKENI. V lost 3 bases and J lost 3; bases outside the gene matches: 4. The CDR3 runs 15 residues. In nucleotides, the CDR3 is TGTGCCAGCTCACCGGGGACAGGGGGTTTCTACGAGCAGTACTTC. Translated, it gives CASSPGTGGFYEQYF.

J is TRBJ2-2 and V is TRBV18; 9 bases are shared with TRBD2. With 0 bases clipped from V and 0 bases from J, the junction kept 2 bases outside the gene matches. Germline values: CDR1 KGHSH, CDR2 LQKENI. This CDR3 is 17 amino acids long. CDR3 DNA: TGTGCCAGCTCACCACCTGGACTAGCGCCGAACACCGGGGAGCTGTTTTTT. Its translation: CASSPPGLAPNTGELFF.